This T cell receptor beta chain was sequenced during a study of T cells expressing NK-cell markers. Looking at the study overall: Sorted CD3+CD56+NKG2C+, CD3+CD56+NKG2C- and CD3+CD56-NKG2C+ T cells supplied TCR beta repertoires. Seven donors tested HCMV-seropositive and one tested seronegative among the eight sequenced. Overall study findings and caveats: In a handful of donors, these clonotypes also led the CD3+CD56-NKG2C+ fraction. More than 5 of the donors carried dominant NKG2C+ clonotypes that took up about 1.0-8% of their CD8+ T cells.

Per germline, CDR1 MNHEY and CDR2 SVGEGT. The CDR3 loop spans 16 amino acids. Concerning this clonotype: Its antigen is currently unknown.

TCRdb reprocessed the 5' RACE reads and reports one entry per CDR3 protein, with no DNA. The listing records some 500,000 distinct CDR3 sequences. This chain uses TRBV6-2 or TRBV6-3 with TRBJ2-3; as DNA is missing, the TRBD2 call by TCRdb cannot be tested. The sequenced sample consisted of blood T cells: a sorted CD56 or NKG2C T cell subset, CD4+ or CD8+ T cells, or bulk PBMC T cells (not recorded which). This TCR was recovered from a woman aged 45-60 years in good health. The CDR3 spells CASSRPSRPVTDTQYF.